This T cell receptor beta chain was identified during a study of blood T cell repertoires in COVID-19 (dated by TCRdb to the early 2020s). Concerning the study at large: Samples covering the acute and convalescent phases of COVID-19 were provided by collaborators in the United States, Italy and Spain. Subjects who had been exposed to COVID-19, were actively infected with it, or had recovered from it provided the deeply sampled blood TCRbeta repertoires that made up the dataset. Where available, HLA class I and class II types were taken from metadata supplied by the sample provider and were not determined by assay-based typing. The material from the prospective study consisted of cDNA or gDNA derived from T cells, B-cell-depleted T cells, or PBMCs. The samples were drawn from two sources: the first 160 participants of the ongoing ImmuneRACE study, and over 1,000 subjects contributed by 6 global collaborators. The repertoires were released in a freely available public database intended as a resource for research on the immune response to SARS-CoV-2. Sample metadata almost always included a de-identified subject ID, COVID-19 status, age in years and sex.

Overall study results and their limits: How much clinical and demographic metadata was included differed by source and by participant, and the metadata was provided uncurated.

Each collaborating institution followed its own protocols to collect whole blood in K2EDTA tubes. For TCRbeta analysis, collaborators shipped samples in one of three forms: frozen whole blood, isolated PBMCs, or DNA extracted from either of those sample types. This clone came up once. Its antigen is still unknown. No quality values exist for individual bases; no much larger clone is one base distant. The immunoSEQ Assay, a bias-controlled multiplex PCR, was used to amplify TCRbeta CDR3 regions from genomic DNA. Processing in the source paper ran as follows. Within the assay, amplification of reference gene primers was used to estimate how many nucleated cells each sample contained. Sequence reads were collapsed and filtered to measure the absolute abundance of every unique TCRbeta CDR3 rearrangement. For each sample, productive Simpson clonality was calculated as the square root of Simpson's diversity index over productive rearrangements. Drawn from immuneACCESS, this table holds only the in-frame rearrangements with V and J called that TCRdb kept. Clones are partly lost; checked studies trace under half to an unresolved V gene and leave the rest unexplained. That table supplies the V and J calls and clone size; D and trimming were determined from the DNA. The sample table shows 210,000 or so clones, and over 75% are seen once. In total, the top ten clones hold 1.5% to 2% of the sample.

Trimming takes 7 bases from V and 8 bases from J, and the germline ends sit 20 bases apart. In the germline V gene, CDR1 corresponds to MDHEN and CDR2 to SYDVKM. The CDR3 covers 15 residues, taking in both the cysteine and the phenylalanine. Solely the CDR3 DNA is kept, with 45 bases framed from the first base. Material for sequencing was peripheral blood. This clonotype was obtained from a man aged 35 to 55 with active or convalescent COVID-19. Here the chain combines TRBV28 and TRBJ1-4; no D gene can be assigned with confidence. CDR3 reads: CASTSVRAQYEKLFF. At the DNA level, the sequence is TGTGCCAGCACCAGTGTGCGGGCACAGTACGAAAAACTGTTTTTT.